The next 8 T cell receptor beta chains were all read from a single sample in a study of blood T cell repertoires in COVID-19. Method: immunoSEQ multiplex PCR; TCRdb's copy keeps in-frame clones and lacks some. The table has 200,000 to 250,000 clones, 80% to 90% seen once. Sequences were obtained from peripheral blood. The source is a woman aged 50 to 60 with acute or convalescent COVID-19.

The chain combines TRBV3-1 (or the pseudogene TRBV3-2) with TRBJ2-1; TRBD2 might be the D (7 bases). Germline CDR1 is LGHDT and CDR2 is YNNKEL (reference sequence). CDR3 length: 13 amino acids. The V and J ends lost 5 bases and 4 bases respectively, with 9 bases between them. The CDR3 DNA reads TGTGCCAGCAGCGGGGGGGCTTACAATGAGCAGTTCTTC. It yields the protein CASSGGAYNEQFF.

V gene TRBV7-9 combines with J gene TRBJ1-5; weak D call: TRBD1 (5 bases). There are 14 residues in the CDR3. Germline loops: CDR1 SEHNR, CDR2 FQNEAQ (reference sequence). V lost 1 base, J lost 7 bases, and 11 bases lay in between. CDR3: CASSLGGGAQPQHF. CDR3 DNA sequence: TGTGCCAGCAGCTTAGGAGGTGGGGCCCAGCCCCAGCATTTT. Looking up the rest from reference TRBV7-9 and TRBJ1-5 gives the full variable domain: DTGVSQNPRHKITKRGQNVTFRCDPISEHNRLYWYRQTLGQGPEFLTYFQNEAQLEKSRLLSDRFSAERPKGSFSTLEIQRTEQGDSAMYLCASSLGGGAQPQHFGDGTRLSIL.

The chain is built from TRBV11-2 and TRBJ2-3; possibly TRBD2 for D (5 bases). The germline gives CDR1 SGHAT, CDR2 FQNNGV. V was trimmed by 7 bases and J by 5 bases, leaving 13 bases between them. The CDR3 totals 13 residues. CDR3 sequence: CASTSPSRDTQYF. The CDR3 region has the DNA TGTGCCAGCACCTCACCTAGCCGAGATACGCAGTATTTT.

This chain connects TRBV5-1 to TRBJ1-2, with TRBD1 as a possible D gene (6 bases). Germline assignment: CDR1 SGHRS and CDR2 YFSETQ. The ends were cut back, 4 bases at V and 3 bases at J, with 13 bases in the middle. The length of the CDR3 is 14 residues. Written as DNA, the CDR3 is TGCGCCAGCAGCGTTACAGGGCTGGACTATGGCTACACCTTC. Encoded protein: CASSVTGLDYGYTF.

DNA of the CDR3: TGTGCCACCAGCAGCACTATCGGGACAGGGGGTTTTAATGAAAAACTGTTTTTT. Translated: CATSSTIGTGGFNEKLFF. The chain carries TRBV15 and TRBJ1-4; the match to TRBD1 covers 11 bases. V lost 3 bases and J lost 4; bases outside the gene matches: 10. CDR1 is LNHNV, CDR2 YYDKDF, per germline (reference sequence). This CDR3 has 18 amino acids.

This chain joins TRBV9 and TRBJ1-1, with D possibly TRBD1 on 6 matching bases. Germline loops: CDR1 SGDLS, CDR2 YYNGEE. V was cut by 3 bases and J by 3 bases, with 12 bases left in between. The CDR3 contains 14 residues. CDR3 region: CASSAGVRDTEAFF. CDR3 DNA sequence: TGTGCCAGCAGCGCAGGGGTCAGGGACACTGAAGCTTTCTTT.

The sample holds a few counts of this clone. CDR3 bases: TGTGCCAGCAGCGTAGAGGAGAGGGCAGGCACTGAAGCTTTCTTT. Translating gives CASSVEERAGTEAFF. The J gene is TRBJ1-1, the V gene TRBV9; no reliable D call. Trimming left V 0 bases short and J 4 bases short, with 13 bases between. Germline V gene lookup returns CDR1 SGDLS and CDR2 YYNGEE. This CDR3 is built from 15 residues.

This rearrangement joins TRBV18 to TRBJ2-3; 8 bases are shared with TRBD2. J was trimmed by 0 bases and V by 6 bases; bases with no gene match: 5. The germline CDR1 and CDR2 sequences are KGHSH and LQKENI. The CDR3 is made up of 15 amino acids. As DNA, the CDR3 is TGTGCCAGCTCCGGGATAGCGGGGAGCACAGATACGCAGTATTTT. It is translated as CASSGIAGSTDTQYF. The entire variable domain, with the rest obtained from reference TRBV18 and TRBJ2-3, is as follows: NAGVMQNPRHLVRRRGQEARLRCSPMKGHSHVYWYRQLPEEGLKFMVYLQKENIIDESGMPKERFSAEFPKEGPSILRIQQVVRGDSAAYFCASSGIAGSTDTQYFGPGTRLTVL.